Given below is one T cell receptor beta chain in context. In the original analysis: Amplification from reference gene primers served as the basis for estimated nucleated cell counts. Some clones are missing from TCRdb's copy, which holds only in-frame ones; the method was immunoSEQ multiplex PCR. The V and J calls and clone size were taken over from that table, and D and trimming were inferred from the DNA. The sample records over 90,000 clones, 75% to 90% being singletons. Germline trimming cut 6 bases from V and 10 bases from J; bases unmatched to any gene: 13. This CDR3 is 15 amino acids long. CDR1 is MNHEY and CDR2 is SVGEGT in the germline V gene. These data originate in a study of blood T cell repertoires in COVID-19. Study in general: Samples taken during acute and convalescent COVID-19 were collected in the United States, Italy and Spain. The cDNA or gDNA used as material had been derived from T cells, B-cell-depleted T cells, or PBMCs.

Sequencing input: peripheral blood. The chain uses TRBV6-2 or TRBV6-3 and TRBJ2-1; 9 bases agree with TRBD2. The clonotype originates from a man older than 75 with acute or convalescent COVID-19. Here the CDR3 reads CASSNTRLAEAEQFF. CDR3 sequence (DNA): TGTGCCAGCAGCAACACTCGACTAGCGGAGGCCGAGCAGTTCTTC.